The present TCR beta chain was sequenced within a study of Ad26.COV2.S vaccination and SARS-CoV-2 variants. The assay was immunoSEQ multiplex PCR, and TCRdb's table has in-frame clones only and misses some. The sample yields about 140,000 clones, 86% seen once. Germline assignment: CDR1 SGHTA and CDR2 FQGNSA. This CDR3 is built from 16 residues. Trimming took 1 base from V and 10 from J; bases not matched to a gene: 9. Findings of the study overall: Compared with placebo recipients, vaccine recipients had higher spike-specific TCR breadth. Measurements of TCR breadth and depth may have given underestimates of the total T cell responses.

Concerning this clone itself: What it recognizes is unknown.

The sequenced sample was peripheral blood, obtained after recovery from COVID-19. V and J are TRBV7-2 and TRBJ1-6; 8 nucleotides match TRBD1. This TCR came from a human donor who had recovered from COVID-19. DNA of the CDR3: TGTGCCAGCAGCTTAGGGGACAGGTCTACCGGCTCACCCCTCCACTTT. Its protein product is CASSLGDRSTGSPLHF.